Following are 25 T cell receptor beta chains from one sample sequenced in a study of blood T cell repertoires in COVID-19. Generated by immunoSEQ multiplex PCR, the TCRdb table keeps only in-frame clones and is missing some. The sample yields roughly 100,000 clones, approximately 86% seen once. The sample consisted of peripheral blood. These receptors all come from a woman of 80 years or more with acute or convalescent COVID-19.

The J gene is TRBJ1-2, the V gene TRBV5-1; D is unresolved. Germline CDR1 and CDR2: SGHRS and YFSETQ. The CDR3 contains 13 residues. Trimming removed 0 bases from V and 6 bases from J, with 9 bases in between. The CDR3 DNA is TGCGCCAGCAGCTTGGGGTCGTTAGATGGCTACACCTTC. It translates to CASSLGSLDGYTF.

The rearrangement links TRBV11-2 to TRBJ2-2, with 8 positions matching TRBD1. The germline V gene has CDR1 SGHAT and CDR2 FQNNGV. V lost 6 bases, J lost 0 bases, and 3 bases stayed unmatched. CDR3 length: 15 residues. CDR3 sequence: CASSPDRANTGELFF. In nucleotides, the CDR3 is TGTGCCAGCAGTCCGGACAGGGCGAACACCGGGGAGCTGTTTTTT.

This sequence joins TRBV5-4 and TRBJ1-3, with D uncertain. CDR3 length: 14 residues. The V gene's germline CDR1 is SGHNT and CDR2 YYREEE (reference sequence). Trimming cost V 3 bases and J 0 bases, with 7 bases left between them. CDR3 coding DNA: TGTGCCAGCAGCTCCGGAGGCTCTGGAAACACCATATATTTT. This translates into CASSSGGSGNTIYF.

This chain joins TRBV3-1 (or the pseudogene TRBV3-2) and TRBJ2-1; 7 positions agree with TRBD1. The CDR3 runs to 15 residues. The germline CDR1 and CDR2 sequences are LGHDT and YNNKEL (reference sequence). The V and J ends lost 4 bases and 2 bases, in that order; junction bases with no gene match: 5. In DNA form, the CDR3 reads TGTGCCAGCAGCCTCCGGACAGGAGCCTACAATGAGCAGTTCTTC. This gives the protein CASSLRTGAYNEQFF.

The chain has TRBV5-1 and TRBJ2-2; TRBD1 matches 7 bases. The ends lost 4 bases at V and 7 bases at J; junction bases unmatched: 10. CDR3 size: 15 residues. Per germline, CDR1 SGHRS and CDR2 YFSETQ. The CDR3 nucleotides are TGCGCCAGCAGCCCGACAGGGTTTAGTGGCGGGGAGCTGTTTTTT. Translated: CASSPTGFSGGELFF.

J is TRBJ2-1 and V is TRBV7-9; D possibly corresponds to TRBD2 (6 bases). CDR3 length: 14 amino acids. V was pared by 4 bases and J by 9 bases, with 16 bases between. Germline CDR1 reads SEHNR; CDR2 reads FQNEAQ (reference sequence). In DNA, the CDR3 is TGTGCCAGCAGCTCGACCGGGGGAATGGGTGAGCAGTTCTTC. It is translated as CASSSTGGMGEQFF.

This rearrangement joins TRBV10-3 to TRBJ2-3; TRBD2 matches at 7 bases. Per germline, CDR1 ENHRY and CDR2 SYGVKD. The CDR3 sequence is 16 residues long. Trimming took 4 bases from V and 3 from J; bases not matched to a gene: 10. CDR3: CAISVQGGRGTDTQYF. The CDR3 coding sequence is TGTGCCATCAGTGTCCAAGGCGGGCGGGGGACAGATACGCAGTATTTT.

The chain recombines TRBV7-2 with TRBJ2-1, with a weak D call TRBD2 (5 bases). Germline-derived CDR1 and CDR2 are SGHTA and FQGNSA. CDR3 length equals 11 residues. Trimming pared 5 bases from V and 15 bases from J, leaving 14 bases between. For the CDR3, the DNA is TGTGCCAGCAGCCCCGGGGAACGGTCGTTCTTC. Protein product: CASSPGERSFF.

This rearrangement joins TRBV12-3 or TRBV12-4 to TRBJ2-2; D is uncertain. With 7 bases removed from V and 7 bases from J, the gap between germline ends came to 7 bases. This CDR3 has 11 amino acids. DNA for the CDR3: TGTGCCAGCACCCGTCTCGGGGAGCTGTTTTTT. It is translated as CASTRLGELFF.

Comment on this clone: The junction differs from germline at one of its ends, possibly a read error. The chain recombines TRBV6-1 with TRBJ2-3, with D possibly being TRBD2 (6 bases). The CDR3 consists of 13 residues. CDR1 is MNHNS and CDR2 is SASEGT in the germline V gene. This chain's CDR3 is CASSEGRTDTQYF. The DNA of the CDR3 is TGTGCCAGCAGCGAAGGGAGGACAGATACGCAGTATTTT.

The chain carries TRBV6-7 and TRBJ1-2; D is perhaps TRBD1 (5 bases). TRBV6-7 is labeled an ORF, and its function is uncertain. The CDR3 runs 19 residues. Deletions cut 0 bases from V and 0 bases from J, with 20 bases between. In DNA form, the CDR3 reads TGTGCCAGCAGTTACTCGTCGCACAGGTCCAAAGAGTCTAACTATGGCTACACCTTC. Its protein is CASSYSSHRSKESNYGYTF.

The chain recombines TRBV6-5 with TRBJ2-3, with TRBD2 matching 9 bases. V was clipped by 6 bases and J by 8 bases; unmatched bases: 6. The CDR3 is 13 residues long. The germline V gene has CDR1 MNHEY and CDR2 SVGAGI. For the CDR3, the DNA is TGTGCCAGCAGCGGCGGGGGGGCAACTACGCAGTATTTT. It is translated as CASSGGGATTQYF.

The chain carries TRBV7-6 and TRBJ1-1; perhaps TRBD1 as D (5 bases). CDR1 is SGHVS, CDR2 FNYEAQ, per germline. The CDR3 is made up of 13 amino acids. Trimming removed 5 bases from V and 1 base from J, with 8 bases in between. CDR3 loop: CASSQQENTEAFF. Here the CDR3 DNA reads TGTGCCAGCAGCCAACAGGAGAACACTGAAGCTTTCTTT.

J is TRBJ1-1 and V is TRBV7-9; the D gene is possibly TRBD1 (6 bases). The ends were cut back, 0 bases at V and 4 bases at J, with 15 bases in the middle. The length of the CDR3 is 16 residues. The germline CDR1 and CDR2 sequences are SEHNR and FQNEAQ (reference sequence). The CDR3 DNA is TGTGCCAGCAGCTTAGCGAATTTTGGACAGTCCACTGAAGCTTTCTTT. Residues: CASSLANFGQSTEAFF.

The chain couples TRBV2 to TRBJ1-1; 7 positions agree with TRBD1. Germline V gene data show CDR1 as SNHLY and CDR2 as FYNNEI. The V gene end was trimmed by 0 bases and the J gene end by 5 bases; junction bases not matched to a gene: 6. The CDR3 runs 15 residues. CDR3: CASSEAPRQGTEAFF. CDR3 nucleotides: TGTGCCAGCAGTGAAGCCCCTCGACAGGGAACTGAAGCTTTCTTT.

The CDR3 sequence is CASSLGRGRIHGYTF. DNA of the CDR3: TGTGCCAGCAGCTTAGGCAGGGGGCGCATTCATGGCTACACCTTC. The rearrangement uses TRBV7-2 and TRBJ1-2, with 8 bases identical to TRBD1. V trimming: 1 base; J trimming: 6 bases; junction bases outside the gene matches: 7. The CDR3 runs 15 residues. Per germline, CDR1 SGHTA and CDR2 FQGNSA.

The V gene is TRBV2, the J gene TRBJ1-2; 12 bases fit TRBD1. The CDR3 is made up of 14 amino acids. Germline CDR1 reads SNHLY; CDR2 reads FYNNEI. The V segment lost 5 bases and the J segment 8 bases; nucleotides outside the gene matches: 6. CDR3 in amino acids: CASSSGQGARGYTF. The CDR3 DNA is TGTGCCAGCAGTTCGGGACAGGGGGCTCGGGGCTACACCTTC. Drawing the rest from reference TRBV2 and TRBJ1-2, the complete variable domain is EPEVTQTPSHQVTQMGQEVILRCVPISNHLYFYWYRQILGQKVEFLVSFYNNEISEKSEIFDDQFSVERPDGSNFTLKIRSTKLEDSAMYFCASSSGQGARGYTFGSGTRLTVV.

The chain employs TRBV28 and TRBJ2-1, with 7 bases lining up with TRBD1. Trimming took 3 bases from V and 10 from J; bases not matched to a gene: 9. The CDR3 has 14 residues. Germline V gives CDR1 MDHEN, CDR2 SYDVKM. CDR3 region: CASSFRGQGFEQFF. The CDR3 region has the DNA TGTGCCAGCAGTTTTAGGGGGCAGGGATTCGAGCAGTTCTTC. The full variable domain, completed using reference TRBV28 and TRBJ2-1, is DVKVTQSSRYLVKRTGEKVFLECVQDMDHENMFWYRQDPGLGLRLIYFSYDVKMKEKGDIPEGYSVSREKKERFSLILESASTNQTSMYLCASSFRGQGFEQFFGPGTRLTVL.

This clone came up once. This chain uses TRBV30 with TRBJ1-1; D not certain. The germline gives CDR1 GTSNPN, CDR2 SVGIG (reference sequence). The length of the CDR3 is 13 residues. Trimming left V 2 bases short and J 0 bases short, with 7 bases between. The CDR3 DNA sequence: TGTGCCTGGAGTACATCAATGAACACTGAAGCTTTCTTT. It encodes CAWSTSMNTEAFF.

The gene calls are TRBV27 and TRBJ2-7; 12 bases line up with TRBD1. V shed 5 bases and J 4 bases; nucleotides not matched to a gene: 3. The CDR3 is 14 residues long. Germline CDR1 and CDR2: MNHEY and SMNVEV (reference sequence). CDR3 sequence reads: CASSKGQGAYEQYF. DNA for the CDR3: TGTGCCAGCAGTAAGGGACAGGGGGCGTACGAGCAGTACTTC.

J is TRBJ1-5 and V is TRBV6-6; tentative D call: TRBD1 (6 bases). Trimming removed 6 bases from V and 2 bases from J, with 17 bases in between. Germline values: CDR1 MNHNY, CDR2 SVGAGI (reference sequence). The CDR3 extends over 16 amino acids. CDR3 sequence reads: CASSLIQGGGNQPQHF. CDR3 coding DNA: TGTGCCAGCAGCCTCATACAAGGGGGTGGCAATCAGCCCCAGCATTTT.

The chain couples TRBV28 to TRBJ1-6, with D maybe TRBD1 (6 bases). The V end lost 10 bases, the J end lost 7 bases, and 14 bases lay between the germline ends. The CDR3 loop spans 13 amino acids. The germline CDR1 and CDR2 sequences are MDHEN and SYDVKM. Here the CDR3 DNA reads TGTGCCACCGAAGGACAGAAGAATTCACCCCTCCACTTT. Translated, it gives CATEGQKNSPLHF.

The gene calls are TRBV11-2 and TRBJ1-2; the D gene is possibly TRBD1 (5 bases). Per the germline V gene, CDR1 is SGHAT and CDR2 is FQNNGV. This CDR3 spans 11 amino acids. Trimming shortened V by 5 bases and J by 7 bases, and 8 bases separated the two germline ends. The CDR3 bases are TGTGCCAGCAGCCAGGGTGGTGGCTACACCTTC. It specifies CASSQGGGYTF. Filled out from reference TRBV11-2 and TRBJ1-2, the complete variable domain reads EAGVAQSPRYKIIEKRQSVAFWCNPISGHATLYWYQQILGQGPKLLIQFQNNGVVDDSQLPKDRFSAERLKGVDSTLKIQPAKLEDSAVYLCASSQGGGYTFGSGTRLTVV.

V is TRBV7-9 and J is TRBJ1-1; TRBD1 might be the D (5 bases). This CDR3 contains 14 residues. The V gene's germline CDR1 is SEHNR and CDR2 FQNEAQ (reference sequence). V gave up 11 bases and J gave up 2 bases, with 18 bases separating them. CDR3 amino acids: CAHTAQGFNTEAFF. The CDR3 DNA follows: TGTGCCCACACCGCCCAGGGATTTAACACTGAAGCTTTCTTT. The entire variable domain, with the rest obtained from reference TRBV7-9 and TRBJ1-1, is as follows: DTGVSQNPRHKITKRGQNVTFRCDPISEHNRLYWYRQTLGQGPEFLTYFQNEAQLEKSRLLSDRFSAERPKGSFSTLEIQRTEQGDSAMYLCAHTAQGFNTEAFFGQGTRLTVV.

This chain connects TRBV6-4 to TRBJ2-3, with 10 bases aligning to TRBD2. This CDR3 region has 16 residues. Germline CDR1 MRHNA, CDR2 SNTAGT. The V segment lost 4 bases and the J segment 4 bases; nucleotides outside the gene matches: 8. The CDR3 is CASSASGGAGADTQYF. The CDR3 nucleotides read TGTGCCAGCAGTGCCAGCGGGGGGGCCGGGGCAGATACGCAGTATTTT.